This T cell receptor beta chain stems from a study of blood T cell repertoires in COVID-19. The CDR3 totals 13 residues. Germline V gene sequence: CDR1 KGHDR, CDR2 SFDVKD. The germline V and J ends were trimmed by 5 bases and 2 bases, with 8 bases remaining between them. In the study's own analysis: Counts of nucleated cells, estimated from reference gene primer amplification, were obtained. The protocol was immunoSEQ multiplex PCR, while the TCRdb copy is restricted to in-frame clones and leaves out a portion. Clonal size and the V and J genes are those of that table, whereas D and trimming came from the DNA. The table has roughly 230,000 clones, 89% seen once.

The V gene is TRBV24-1, the J gene TRBJ1-2; weak D call: TRBD1 (5 bases). The origin of this receptor is a woman aged 40-49 years who had recovered from COVID-19. Sequences were obtained from peripheral blood. CDR3 in DNA: TGTGCCACCAGTGTGACAGTCAACTATGGCTACACCTTC. Its protein is CATSVTVNYGYTF.